The rows below give T cell receptor beta chains drawn from one sample of a study of blood T cell repertoires in COVID-19. Measured with immunoSEQ multiplex PCR; TCRdb has only the in-frame clones, and not every one. Of tens of thousands of clones listed, about 89% are singletons. The specimen was peripheral blood. The receptors originated from a man aged 70-80 years with active or convalescent COVID-19. Both conserved end residues are part of each CDR3. Fields, in order: D gene, V gene, J gene, clone size, CDR3 protein, CDR3 DNA. D genes are given only for firm matches. Size values are once, few and many counts, or a class for expanded clones, and some rows have none.

>TRBD1|TRBV4-3|TRBJ2-2|-
CASSQGTGGTGELFF
TGCGCCAGCAGCCAAGGGACAGGGGGTACCGGGGAGCTGTTTTTT
>TRBD1|TRBV4-1|TRBJ2-7|-
CASSHEDRPSSYEQYF
TGCGCCAGCAGCCACGAGGACAGGCCGAGCTCCTACGAGCAGTACTTC
>-|TRBV4-1|TRBJ2-7|-
CASSQEGVLRGEQYF
TGCGCCAGCAGCCAAGAAGGAGTATTGCGGGGCGAGCAGTACTTC
>-|TRBV20-1|TRBJ1-2|-
CSASRLGGADYGYTF
TGCAGTGCTAGTCGCCTTGGGGGCGCGGACTATGGCTACACCTTC
>TRBD1|TRBV18|TRBJ2-7|few
CASSDRDRAYF
TGTGCCAGCTCAGACCGGGACAGGGCGTACTTC
>-|TRBV6-2/TRBV6-3|TRBJ1-3|-
CASSYSHRSGNTIYF
TGTGCCAGCAGTTACAGCCACCGCTCTGGAAACACCATATATTTT
>-|TRBV5-5|TRBJ1-4|-
CASSLGVRSNEKLFF
TGTGCCAGCAGCTTGGGTGTAAGGAGTAATGAAAAACTGTTTTTT
>TRBD1|TRBV19|TRBJ1-1|-
CASSLRQGDTEAFF
TGTGCCAGTAGTCTACGACAGGGGGATACTGAAGCTTTCTTT
>-|TRBV27|TRBJ1-3|-
CASSFVQGNTIYF
TGTGCCAGCAGTTTCGTACAGGGCAACACCATATATTTT
>-|TRBV18|TRBJ1-4|-
CASSPPTDTDEKLFF
TGTGCCAGCTCACCACCGACAGACACCGATGAAAAACTGTTTTTT
>TRBD1|TRBV9|TRBJ1-1|-
CASSPRDREGTEAFF
TGTGCCAGCAGCCCCCGGGACAGGGAGGGCACTGAAGCTTTCTTT
>TRBD2|TRBV19|TRBJ2-1|-
CASSRLGLAGGYNEQFF
TGTGCCAGTAGTCGGCTAGGACTAGCGGGGGGTTACAATGAGCAGTTCTTC
>TRBD1|TRBV7-8|TRBJ1-2|-
CASSLGQGLYGYTF
TGTGCCAGCAGCCTCGGACAGGGCCTTTATGGCTACACCTTC
>-|TRBV21-1|TRBJ1-4|-
CASSPPGQGDEKLFF
TGTGCCAGCAGCCCTCCGGGGCAGGGGGACGAAAAACTGTTTTTT
>TRBD1|TRBV6-5|TRBJ1-2|-
CASMDRGRGGYTF
TGTGCCAGCATGGACAGGGGACGGGGTGGCTACACCTTC
>TRBD1|TRBV7-6|TRBJ2-2|-
CASSLDRGRGFGGELFF
TGTGCCAGCAGCTTAGACAGGGGGCGCGGCTTTGGTGGGGAGCTGTTTTTT
>-|TRBV4-3|TRBJ2-6|once
CASSQDGSGANVLTF
TGCGCCAGCAGCCAAGACGGTTCTGGGGCCAACGTCCTGACTTTC
>TRBD1|TRBV10-3|TRBJ1-6|-
CAISELSTGGDSPLHF
TGTGCCATCAGTGAGTTATCCACAGGGGGTGATTCACCCCTCCACTTT
>-|TRBV6-5|TRBJ1-2|-
CASSTTGLINYGYTF
TGTGCCAGCAGTACAACAGGGCTCATCAACTATGGCTACACCTTC
>-|TRBV3-1/TRBV3-2|TRBJ1-3|-
CASSQGGSGNTIYF
TGTGCCAGCAGCCAGGGGGGATCTGGAAACACCATATATTTT
>-|TRBV9|TRBJ2-1|-
CASRAPGEGGFNEQFF
TGTGCCAGCAGGGCCCCAGGGGAGGGGGGTTTTAATGAGCAGTTCTTC
>-|TRBV7-9|TRBJ1-1|-
CASSLGSWNTEAFF
TGTGCCAGCAGCTTAGGGAGCTGGAACACTGAAGCTTTCTTT
>-|TRBV4-1|TRBJ2-2|-
CASSRLSGVRGTGELFF
TGCGCCAGCAGTCGCCTTTCCGGGGTGCGAGGCACCGGGGAGCTGTTTTTT
>-|TRBV9|TRBJ2-1|-
CASSPGVGSSYNEQFF
TGTGCCAGCAGCCCAGGGGTGGGGAGCTCCTACAATGAGCAGTTCTTC
>-|TRBV19|TRBJ2-7|-
CASSRAGSYEQYF
TGTGCCAGTAGTAGGGCTGGCTCCTACGAGCAGTACTTC
>-|TRBV2|TRBJ1-3|few
CASRKGVNSGNTIYF
TGTGCCAGCAGGAAAGGGGTTAACTCTGGAAACACCATATATTTT
>TRBD2|TRBV20-1|TRBJ2-7|-
CSASGLAGDYEQYF
TGCAGTGCTAGTGGACTAGCGGGGGACTACGAGCAGTACTTC
>TRBD2|TRBV30|TRBJ2-1|-
CAWSGASGGVYNEQFF
TGTGCCTGGAGTGGAGCTAGCGGGGGCGTTTACAATGAGCAGTTCTTC
>TRBD1|TRBV6-2/TRBV6-3|TRBJ2-3|-
CASSTFDRGGDTQYF
TGTGCCAGCAGCACTTTCGACAGGGGGGGAGATACGCAGTATTTT
>TRBD2|TRBV19|TRBJ2-1|-
CASRGLAGSSYNEQFF
TGTGCCAGCCGGGGACTAGCGGGGAGCTCCTACAATGAGCAGTTCTTC
>-|TRBV5-4|TRBJ1-1|-
CASSLASGGGTEAFF
TGTGCCAGCAGCTTGGCAAGCGGTGGGGGGACTGAAGCTTTCTTT
>TRBD1|TRBV7-8|TRBJ1-6|-
CASSFNRDSYNSPLHF
TGTGCCAGCAGCTTCAATCGGGACAGTTATAATTCACCCCTCCACTTT
>-|TRBV18|TRBJ2-4|-
CASFPGQPSPRGKNIQYF
TGTGCCAGCTTTCCCGGACAGCCTTCACCCCGAGGCAAAAACATTCAGTACTTC
>-|TRBV30|TRBJ1-2|-
CAWSLPGGGYTF
TGTGCCTGGAGCTTACCGGGGGGAGGCTACACCTTC
>-|TRBV7-2|TRBJ1-5|-
CASSLRPGEEQPQHF
TGTGCCAGCAGCTTACGGCCCGGGGAGGAACAGCCCCAGCATTTT
>-|TRBV30|TRBJ2-2|-
CAWGEPSGHRSGELFF
TGTGCCTGGGGAGAGCCCAGCGGCCATAGATCCGGGGAGCTGTTTTTT
>TRBD1|TRBV29-1|TRBJ2-1|-
CSADRGGNEQFF
TGCAGCGCCGACAGGGGCGGCAATGAGCAGTTCTTC
>-|TRBV7-2|TRBJ1-1|-
CASSLVLGNTEAFF
TGTGCCAGCAGCTTAGTTCTCGGGAACACTGAAGCTTTCTTT
>-|TRBV19|TRBJ1-2|once
CASTTVSRYGYTF
TGTGCCAGTACGACAGTTTCCCGCTATGGCTACACCTTC
>-|TRBV29-1|TRBJ1-1|-
CSGTRGANTEAFF
TGCAGCGGTACCCGGGGGGCGAACACTGAAGCTTTCTTT
>-|TRBV9|TRBJ1-2|-
CASSVVEGYGYTF
TGTGCCAGCAGCGTAGTTGAGGGTTATGGCTACACCTTC
>-|TRBV5-4|TRBJ1-1|-
CASSARNTEAFF
TGTGCCAGCAGCGCGCGGAACACTGAAGCTTTCTTT
>TRBD1|TRBV12-5|TRBJ1-4|-
CASGLVQRTGDEKLFF
TGTGCTAGTGGTTTGGTACAAAGGACAGGGGATGAAAAACTGTTTTTT